One and the same sample provided the 2 T cell receptor beta chains below, sequenced in a study of human T cells and chemical hapten exposure. The time point here: pre-sensitization, week 0. The treatment was: therapeutic diphenylcyclopropenone sensitization with weekly scalp DPC. Each CDR3 protein gets one entry after TCRdb re-called the RACE reads with MiXCR. The sample records roughly 100,000 distinct CDR3 sequences, around 10% being singletons. This specimen consisted of whole blood, obtained in connection with sensitization to the hapten diphenylcyclopropenone (DPC). The receptors derive from a woman aged 50 to 65 with alopecia areata. Some clones in this sample may be carry-over from other donors' samples.

The chain couples TRBV11-2 to TRBJ1-2; D not certain. This CDR3 has 16 amino acids. Deletions cut 5 bases from V and 0 bases from J, with 16 bases between. Germline V gene lookup returns CDR1 SGHAT and CDR2 FQNNGV. CDR3: CASSPPPGKANYGYTF. The CDR3 bases are TGTGCCAGCAGCCCCCCCCCGGGGAAGGCTAACTATGGCTACACCTTC. Full variable domain (remainder filled in from reference TRBV11-2 and TRBJ1-2): EAGVAQSPRYKIIEKRQSVAFWCNPISGHATLYWYQQILGQGPKLLIQFQNNGVVDDSQLPKDRFSAERLKGVDSTLKIQPAKLEDSAVYLCASSPPPGKANYGYTFGSGTRLTVV.

This clonotype was counted at least ten times. The J gene is TRBJ2-7, the V gene TRBV6-1, with a possible D match to TRBD1 (6 bases). Germline V gene data show CDR1 as MNHNS and CDR2 as SASEGT. The CDR3 is 14 amino acids. V was shortened by 6 bases and J by 3 bases, with 15 bases between the two germline ends. The CDR3 nucleotides read TGTGCCAGCAGCCCTGACAGGTTATACTACGAGCAGTACTTC. Protein product: CASSPDRLYYEQYF.